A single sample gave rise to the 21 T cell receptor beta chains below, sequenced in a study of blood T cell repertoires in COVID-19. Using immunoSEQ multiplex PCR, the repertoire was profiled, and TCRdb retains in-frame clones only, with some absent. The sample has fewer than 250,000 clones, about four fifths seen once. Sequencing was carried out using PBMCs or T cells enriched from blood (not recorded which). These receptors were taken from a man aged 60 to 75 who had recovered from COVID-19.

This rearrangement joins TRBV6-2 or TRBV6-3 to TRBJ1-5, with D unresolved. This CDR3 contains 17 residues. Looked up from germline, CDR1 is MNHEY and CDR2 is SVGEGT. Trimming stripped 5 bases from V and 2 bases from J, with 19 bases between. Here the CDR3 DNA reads TGTGCCAGCAGTGGCCTAGGTTTGGGTAAAGGCAATCAGCCCCAGCATTTT. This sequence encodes CASSGLGLGKGNQPQHF.

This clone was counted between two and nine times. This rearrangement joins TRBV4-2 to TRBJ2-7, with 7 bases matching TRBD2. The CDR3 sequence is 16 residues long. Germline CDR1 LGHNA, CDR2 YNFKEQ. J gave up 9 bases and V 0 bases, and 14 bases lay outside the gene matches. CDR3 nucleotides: TGTGCCAGCAGCCAAGACCCCACTAGCGTCGGTGTTGGGCAGTACTTC. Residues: CASSQDPTSVGVGQYF.

The CDR3 DNA reads TGTGCCAGCAGTTTACCCCCATCAATCCCCATATATTTT. Amino acids: CASSLPPSIPIYF. This chain uses TRBV12-3 or TRBV12-4 with TRBJ1-3; D remains unclear. The CDR3 contains 13 residues. Between the trimmed V and J ends, which lost 2 bases and 11 bases, there was a span of 13 bases.

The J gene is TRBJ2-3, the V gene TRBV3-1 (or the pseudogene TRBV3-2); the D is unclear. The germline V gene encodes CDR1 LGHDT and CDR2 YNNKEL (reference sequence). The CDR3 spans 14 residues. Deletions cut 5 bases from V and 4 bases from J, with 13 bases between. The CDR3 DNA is TGTGCCAGCAGCACGCGAAGAACCGCAGATACGCAGTATTTT. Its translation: CASSTRRTADTQYF.

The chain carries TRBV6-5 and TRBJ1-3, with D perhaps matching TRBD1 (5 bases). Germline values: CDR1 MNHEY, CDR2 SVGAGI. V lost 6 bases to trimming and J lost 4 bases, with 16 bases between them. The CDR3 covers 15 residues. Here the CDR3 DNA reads TGTGCCAGCAGCCCCCAGGGAGGGCCCGGAAACACCATATATTTT. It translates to CASSPQGGPGNTIYF.

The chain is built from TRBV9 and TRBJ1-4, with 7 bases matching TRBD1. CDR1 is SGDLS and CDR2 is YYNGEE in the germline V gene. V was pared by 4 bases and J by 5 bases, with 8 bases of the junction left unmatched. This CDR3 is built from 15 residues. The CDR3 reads CASSLSGTENEKLFF. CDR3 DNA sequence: TGTGCCAGCAGCTTATCCGGGACAGAAAATGAAAAACTGTTTTTT. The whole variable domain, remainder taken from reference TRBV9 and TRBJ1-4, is DSGVTQTPKHLITATGQRVTLRCSPRSGDLSVYWYQQSLDQGLQFLIQYYNGEERAKGNILERFSAQQFPDLHSELNLSSLELGDSALYFCASSLSGTENEKLFFGSGTQLSVL.

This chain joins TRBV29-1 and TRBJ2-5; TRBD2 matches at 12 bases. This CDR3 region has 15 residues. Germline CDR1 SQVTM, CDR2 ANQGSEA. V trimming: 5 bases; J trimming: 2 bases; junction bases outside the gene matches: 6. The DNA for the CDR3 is TGCAGCGTTCTAGGACTAGCGGGGCCTCAAGAGACCCAGTACTTC. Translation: CSVLGLAGPQETQYF.

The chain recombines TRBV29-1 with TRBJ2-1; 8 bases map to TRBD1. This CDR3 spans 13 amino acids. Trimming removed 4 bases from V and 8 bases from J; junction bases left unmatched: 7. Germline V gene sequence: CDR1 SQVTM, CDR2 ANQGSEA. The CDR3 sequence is CSVAGQGFDEQFF. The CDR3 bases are TGCAGCGTTGCTGGACAGGGTTTCGATGAGCAGTTCTTC.

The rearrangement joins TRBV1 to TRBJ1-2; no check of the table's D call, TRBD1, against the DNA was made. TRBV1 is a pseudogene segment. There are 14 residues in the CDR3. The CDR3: CTSSQDRQTYGYTF. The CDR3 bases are TGCACCAGCAGCCAAGATCGACAGACGTATGGCTACACCTTC.

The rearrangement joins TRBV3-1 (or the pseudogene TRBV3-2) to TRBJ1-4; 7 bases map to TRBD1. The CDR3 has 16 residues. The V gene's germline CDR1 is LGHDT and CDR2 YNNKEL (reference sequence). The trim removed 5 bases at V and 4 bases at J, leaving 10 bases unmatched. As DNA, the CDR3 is TGTGCCAGCAGCTCGTTCCCCGGGACAGATAATGAAAAACTGTTTTTT. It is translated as CASSSFPGTDNEKLFF.

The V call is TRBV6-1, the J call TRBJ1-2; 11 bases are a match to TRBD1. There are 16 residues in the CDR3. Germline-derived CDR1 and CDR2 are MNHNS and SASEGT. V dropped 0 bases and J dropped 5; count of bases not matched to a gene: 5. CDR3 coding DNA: TGTGCCAGCAGTGAAGCTTGGGGACAGGGGGAGTATGGCTACACCTTC. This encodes CASSEAWGQGEYGYTF.

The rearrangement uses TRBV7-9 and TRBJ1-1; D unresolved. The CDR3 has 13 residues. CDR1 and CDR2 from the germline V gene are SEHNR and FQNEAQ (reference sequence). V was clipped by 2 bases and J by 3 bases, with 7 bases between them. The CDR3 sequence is CASSLLADTEAFF. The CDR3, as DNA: TGTGCCAGCAGCTTATTAGCCGACACTGAAGCTTTCTTT.

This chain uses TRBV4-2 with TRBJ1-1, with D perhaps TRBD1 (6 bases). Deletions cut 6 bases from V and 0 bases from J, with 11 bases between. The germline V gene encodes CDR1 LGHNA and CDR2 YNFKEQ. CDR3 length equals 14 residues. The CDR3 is CASRPDRLNTEAFF. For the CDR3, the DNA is TGTGCCAGCAGACCGGACAGACTGAACACTGAAGCTTTCTTT.

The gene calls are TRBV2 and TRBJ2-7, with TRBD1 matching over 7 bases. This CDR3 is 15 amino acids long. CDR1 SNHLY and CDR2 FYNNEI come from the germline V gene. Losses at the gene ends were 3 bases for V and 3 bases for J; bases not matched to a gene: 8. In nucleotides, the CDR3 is TGTGCCAGCAGTGATTGGGACAGAAACCTCTACGAGCAGTACTTC. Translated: CASSDWDRNLYEQYF.

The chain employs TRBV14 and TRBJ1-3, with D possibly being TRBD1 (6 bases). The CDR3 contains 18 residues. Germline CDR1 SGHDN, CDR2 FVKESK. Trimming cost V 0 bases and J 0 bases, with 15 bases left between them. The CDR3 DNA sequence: TGTGCCAGCAGCCAAGATAAAGGACAGTCCATCTCTGGAAACACCATATATTTT. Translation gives CASSQDKGQSISGNTIYF.

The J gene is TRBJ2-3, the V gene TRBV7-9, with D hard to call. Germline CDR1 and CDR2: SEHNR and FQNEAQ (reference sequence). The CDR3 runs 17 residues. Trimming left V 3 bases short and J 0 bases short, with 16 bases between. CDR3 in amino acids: CASSFFRMVASTDTQYF. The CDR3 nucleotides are TGTGCCAGCAGCTTTTTTCGGATGGTAGCTAGCACAGATACGCAGTATTTT.

CDR3 sequence reads: CASSSGLEQFF. DNA for the CDR3: TGTGCCAGCAGCTCCGGACTAGAACAGTTCTTC. The gene calls are TRBV7-8 and TRBJ2-1; 7 nucleotides line up with TRBD2. The CDR3 loop spans 11 amino acids. V dropped 4 bases and J dropped 13; count of bases not matched to a gene: 4. CDR1 is SGHVS, CDR2 FQNEAQ, per germline. The variable domain in full, with the rest retrieved from reference TRBV7-8 and TRBJ2-1, is GAGVSQSPRYKVAKRGQDVALRCDPISGHVSLFWYQQALGQGPEFLTYFQNEAQLDKSGLPSDRFFAERPEGSVSTLKIQRTQQEDSAVYLCASSSGLEQFFGPGTRLTVL.

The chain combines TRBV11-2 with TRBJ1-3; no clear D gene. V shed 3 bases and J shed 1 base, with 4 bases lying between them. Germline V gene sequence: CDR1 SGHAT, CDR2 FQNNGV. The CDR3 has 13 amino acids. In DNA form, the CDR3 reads TGTGCCAGCAGCTTCAGGTCTGGAAACACCATATATTTT. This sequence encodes CASSFRSGNTIYF.

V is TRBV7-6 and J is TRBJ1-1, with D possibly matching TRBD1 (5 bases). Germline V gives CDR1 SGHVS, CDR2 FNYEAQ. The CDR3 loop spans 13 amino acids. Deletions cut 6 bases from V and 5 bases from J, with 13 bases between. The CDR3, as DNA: TGTGCCAGCAGTTTACGCGGGGGTACTGAAGCTTTCTTT. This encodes CASSLRGGTEAFF.

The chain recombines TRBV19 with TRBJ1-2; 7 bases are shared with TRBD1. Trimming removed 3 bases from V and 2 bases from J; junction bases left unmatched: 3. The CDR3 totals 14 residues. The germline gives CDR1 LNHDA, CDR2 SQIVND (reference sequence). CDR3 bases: TGTGCCAGTAGTATGACAGGGCGCAACTATGGCTACACCTTC. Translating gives CASSMTGRNYGYTF.

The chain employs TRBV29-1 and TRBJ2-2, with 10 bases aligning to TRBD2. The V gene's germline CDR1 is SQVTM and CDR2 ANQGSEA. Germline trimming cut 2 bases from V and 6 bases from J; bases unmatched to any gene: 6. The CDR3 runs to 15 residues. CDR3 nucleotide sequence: TGCAGCGTTGAATGGAGCGGGGGGGCCCCCGGGGAGCTGTTTTTT. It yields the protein CSVEWSGGAPGELFF.